The 5 T cell receptor beta chains presented below share a single source sample, sequenced in a study of CXCR3-negative and CXCR3-positive naive CD8 T cells. UMI-labeled 5' RACE yielded the TRB cDNA libraries. Reprocessing the 5' RACE reads, TCRdb reports a single entry for every CDR3 protein and omits DNA. The listing records 5,000 to 6,500 distinct CDR3 sequences. The sample comprised naive CXCR3- CD8+ T cells from blood. The subset is: CD45RO-CCR7+CD27+CD95- naive CD8+ T cells lacking CXCR3 (TNR3-). These receptors were collected from a human donor in good health. Some clones in this sample may be carry-over from other donors' samples.

The rearrangement joins TRBV6-5 to TRBJ1-1; TCRdb selects TRBD1, and the lack of DNA leaves this call unchecked. This CDR3 contains 13 residues. The germline V gene encodes CDR1 MNHEY and CDR2 SVGAGI. The CDR3 protein is CASSYGWGSEAFF.

The chain's CDR3 is CSVHEQNIQYF. The rearrangement links TRBV29-1 to TRBJ2-4. The germline V gene encodes CDR1 SQVTM and CDR2 ANQGSEA. The CDR3 runs 11 residues.

The CDR3 protein is CASSYGTDEAFF. The chain combines TRBV27 with TRBJ1-1; TCRdb indicates TRBD1, and absent DNA this call remains unverified. CDR3 length: 12 residues. CDR1 and CDR2 from the germline V gene are MNHEY and SMNVEV (reference sequence).

Measured by frequency, this clonotype is medium-sized (0.01 to 0.1%). The chain links TRBV5-1 to TRBJ1-1; TCRdb gives TRBD1 as the D gene, but with no DNA this cannot be confirmed. The CDR3 is made up of 13 amino acids. Germline V CDR1 and CDR2: SGHRS, YFSETQ. This CDR3 reads CASRAGENTEAFF.

Judged by frequency, this clonotype is medium-sized. The chain couples TRBV29-1 to TRBJ1-1. Germline V gene lookup returns CDR1 SQVTM and CDR2 ANQGSEA. The CDR3 sequence is 15 residues long. Here the CDR3 reads CSVVGETAMNTEAFF.